The next 32 T cell receptor beta chains were all read from a single sample in a study of CXCR3-negative and CXCR3-positive naive CD8 T cells (dated by TCRdb to the late 2010s). Broader findings and caveats from the paper: Compared with CXCR3-negative naive cells, CXCR3-positive naive cells had TRB CDR3s with higher hydrophobicity (lower Kidera factor 4), lower energy, and higher strength and volume indices.

The sample was run on a NextSeq 550. The Human TCR Profiling Kit (MiLaboratory) was used to make UMI-labeled 5' RACE TRB cDNA libraries. The reads underwent TCRdb reprocessing, giving one record for each CDR3 protein sequence and no DNA. For this sample, the table gives about 130,000 distinct CDR3 sequences. The top ten constitute roughly 0.39% of the sample. These receptors have no identified antigens. The material sequenced was naive CXCR3+ CD8+ T cells from blood. What this sample's cell subset or site label stands for: CD45RO-CCR7+CD27+CD95- naive CD8+ T cells expressing CXCR3 (TNR3+). The receptors here all came from a human donor in good health. Some clones in this sample may be carry-over from other donors' samples.

The chain has TRBV29-1 and TRBJ2-1; TCRdb's D gene call, TRBD1, goes unchecked for lack of DNA. Germline CDR1 SQVTM, CDR2 ANQGSEA. CDR3 size: 14 residues. CDR3 protein: CSVTGTGVPNEQFF.

The CDR3 here is CASSFNLVSYGNQPQHF. The chain couples TRBV28 to TRBJ1-5. The CDR3 sequence is 17 residues long. Germline CDR1 MDHEN, CDR2 SYDVKM.

CDR3 sequence: CASRQGWKGTDTQYF. This sequence joins TRBV10-2 and TRBJ2-3. The CDR3 contains 15 residues. Germline V gene sequence: CDR1 WSHSY, CDR2 SAAADI.

The chain has TRBV13 and TRBJ2-3; TCRdb's D call, TRBD2, is unchecked because there is no DNA. Per the germline V gene, CDR1 is PRHDT and CDR2 is FYEKMQ (reference sequence). The CDR3 is 17 amino acids. The CDR3 here is CASSLLPDLRGTDTQYF.

This chain links TRBV4-3 with TRBJ2-2; no DNA is available, so the TRBD1 call from TCRdb remains unchecked. CDR1 and CDR2 from the germline V gene are LGHNA and YSLEER. This CDR3 contains 16 residues. The CDR3 is CASSQEVAGSAGELFF.

V usage is TRBV5-1 and J usage is TRBJ2-3; without DNA, the TCRdb call of TRBD1 cannot be checked. This CDR3 spans 18 amino acids. CDR1 is SGHRS, CDR2 YFSETQ, per germline. CDR3 sequence: CASSSPGQASSLFRAQYF.

V gene TRBV4-3 combines with J gene TRBJ2-3; checking the TCRdb D call of TRBD2 is not possible without DNA. Germline V lookup: CDR1 LGHNA, CDR2 YSLEER. The CDR3 is 17 residues long. CDR3 loop: CASSQSLGLAAQDTQYF.

The genes are TRBV4-1 and TRBJ2-3; TCRdb selects TRBD2, and the lack of DNA leaves this call unchecked. The CDR3 length is 16 residues. CDR1 is MGHRA and CDR2 is YSYEKL in the germline V gene. The CDR3 region is CASSQVGAGGTDTQYF.

J is TRBJ2-3 and V is TRBV7-9; TCRdb's assignment of TRBD1 cannot be checked, as there is no DNA. This CDR3 region has 15 residues. Per the germline V gene, CDR1 is SEHNR and CDR2 is FQNEAQ (reference sequence). The CDR3: CASSLPPGGPDTQYF.

This sequence joins TRBV5-1 and TRBJ2-7; TCRdb proposes TRBD1, but this gene call is untestable without DNA. The CDR3 consists of 15 residues. CDR1 is SGHRS, CDR2 YFSETQ, per germline. This chain's CDR3 is CASRVTGTGLYEQYF.

The chain's CDR3 is CSLGRSGIYNEQFF. The chain joins TRBV29-1 to TRBJ2-1; TCRdb outputs TRBD1, but without DNA this stays unchecked. The germline CDR1 and CDR2 sequences are SQVTM and ANQGSEA. The CDR3 has 14 residues.

The chain carries TRBV29-1 and TRBJ2-7; there is no DNA to check the TCRdb D call of TRBD1. The CDR3 has 14 amino acids. Germline CDR1 is SQVTM and CDR2 is ANQGSEA. This CDR3 is CSISGTGPTYEQYF.

The CDR3: CSASQPGNTEAFF. V is TRBV29-1 and J is TRBJ1-1. The CDR3 contains 13 residues. Germline CDR1 and CDR2: SQVTM and ANQGSEA.

The J gene is TRBJ2-7, the V gene TRBV25-1; TCRdb designates TRBD2, a call that cannot be tested without DNA. The CDR3 consists of 15 residues. The germline V gene has CDR1 MGHDK and CDR2 SYGVNS. CDR3: CASSLGLAGIYEQYF.

The V gene is TRBV4-1, the J gene TRBJ2-1. This CDR3 has 16 residues. Germline V gives CDR1 MGHRA, CDR2 YSYEKL. CDR3 residues: CASSQGDFRPSVEQFF.

This chain uses TRBV4-2 with TRBJ2-7; TCRdb indicates TRBD1, and absent DNA this call remains unverified. The CDR3 sequence is 14 residues long. Germline-derived CDR1 and CDR2 are LGHNA and YNFKEQ. The CDR3 protein is CASSQEWGSYEQYF.

The chain couples TRBV5-1 to TRBJ2-7. The CDR3 contains 12 residues. The germline V gene encodes CDR1 SGHRS and CDR2 YFSETQ. The CDR3 reads CASPDGSYEQYF.

The chain carries TRBV7-9 and TRBJ2-7. Germline loops: CDR1 SEHNR, CDR2 FQNEAQ (reference sequence). The CDR3 has 15 residues. The CDR3 region is CASSLTDRTPYEQYF.

V and J are TRBV29-1 and TRBJ2-3; there is no DNA to check the TCRdb D call of TRBD2. From germline, CDR1 is SQVTM and CDR2 ANQGSEA. This CDR3 has 16 amino acids. CDR3 sequence: CSVPTSGRGGTDTQYF.

The chain combines TRBV7-9 with TRBJ2-2; TCRdb indicates TRBD2, and absent DNA this call remains unverified. CDR1 SEHNR and CDR2 FQNEAQ come from the germline V gene (reference sequence). CDR3 length equals 11 residues. Here the CDR3 reads CGTRDTGELFF.

The chain combines TRBV10-3 with TRBJ2-1; TCRdb gives TRBD2 as the D gene, but with no DNA this cannot be confirmed. In germline, CDR1 is ENHRY, CDR2 SYGVKD. This CDR3 spans 16 amino acids. The CDR3 reads CAISGQGTRGFNEQFF.

The V gene is TRBV27, the J gene TRBJ2-7; without DNA, the TCRdb call of TRBD2 cannot be checked. CDR3 length: 15 residues. The germline V gene encodes CDR1 MNHEY and CDR2 SMNVEV (reference sequence). CDR3: CASSLFSGRRHEQYF.

J is TRBJ2-7 and V is TRBV29-1. The CDR3 runs to 12 residues. Germline V gives CDR1 SQVTM, CDR2 ANQGSEA. This CDR3 is CSVDGSSYEQYF.

The chain couples TRBV7-9 to TRBJ1-4. Germline loops: CDR1 SEHNR, CDR2 FQNEAQ (reference sequence). This CDR3 spans 12 amino acids. CDR3 protein: CASCQTGEKLFF.

J is TRBJ2-7 and V is TRBV29-1; TCRdb names TRBD1, which stays unverified in the absence of DNA. CDR3 size: 15 residues. Germline CDR1 and CDR2: SQVTM and ANQGSEA. The CDR3 is CSVGGARDSTYEQYF.

The chain links TRBV7-8 to TRBJ2-2. CDR3 length equals 14 residues. Germline V lookup: CDR1 SGHVS, CDR2 FQNEAQ. The CDR3 sequence is CASSLRANTGELFF.

The chain couples TRBV12-3 or TRBV12-4 to TRBJ2-3. The CDR3 covers 13 residues. The CDR3 loop reads CASQRNFTDTQYF.

CDR3 region: CSARAPGVNEQFF. This chain connects TRBV20-1 to TRBJ2-1; no DNA is available, so the TRBD1 call from TCRdb remains unchecked. CDR3 length: 13 amino acids. CDR1 is DFQATT, CDR2 SNEGSKA, per germline (reference sequence).

CDR3 protein: CASTPPSGQETQYF. The V call is TRBV28, the J call TRBJ2-5; there is no DNA to check the TCRdb D call of TRBD2. Germline CDR1 and CDR2: MDHEN and SYDVKM. The CDR3 length is 14 residues.

The rearrangement joins TRBV7-9 to TRBJ1-2; TCRdb's D call of TRBD1 is untestable without DNA. Looked up from germline, CDR1 is SEHNR and CDR2 is FQNEAQ (reference sequence). The CDR3 is 15 residues long. CDR3 residues: CASSGRDRILDGYTF.

The chain joins TRBV19 to TRBJ2-1. The CDR3 consists of 15 residues. Germline V gene lookup returns CDR1 LNHDA and CDR2 SQIVND (reference sequence). This CDR3 reads CASSMFSRSYNEQFF. The full variable domain, with the rest looked up from reference TRBV19 and TRBJ2-1, is DGGITQSPKYLFRKEGQNVTLSCEQNLNHDAMYWYRQDPGQGLRLIYYSQIVNDFQKGDIAEGYSVSREKKESFPLTVTSAQKNPTAFYLCASSMFSRSYNEQFFGPGTRLTVL.

The rearrangement links TRBV12-3 or TRBV12-4 to TRBJ2-7; TCRdb returns TRBD1, unconfirmable since there is no DNA. CDR3 size: 12 residues. The CDR3 spells CASSIQGYEQYF.